This T cell receptor beta chain comes out of a study of T cells in Graves' hyperthyroidism and ophthalmopathy. Turning to the study itself: Staff took peripheral blood when the initial diagnosis was made, before any treatment began.

RNA transcripts provided the source from which TCR beta CDR3 regions were amplified. Carried out on the TCR CDR3, a first-round RT-PCR used the HTBI primer set. TCRdb analysed the multiplex PCR reads with MiXCR anew, one entry per CDR3 protein. The sample lists around 480,000 distinct CDR3 sequences, around an eighth occurring once. The hyperthyroidism was newly diagnosed and had lasted under 2 months; the patients were aged 18 to 65. Germline V gives CDR1 LGHNT, CDR2 FRNRAP. The CDR3 spans 13 residues. Trimming took off 3 bases at V and 5 bases at J, with 8 bases between the two ends. This clonotype was seen repeatedly, ten times or more.

The sequence was obtained from a woman younger than 35 with Graves' hyperthyroidism. This chain joins TRBV12-5 and TRBJ1-5, with a possible D match to TRBD1 (6 bases). Sequencing was done on a sample of blood. CDR3 sequence reads: CASGFSGDQPQHF. For the CDR3, the DNA is TGTGCTAGTGGTTTTTCAGGGGATCAGCCCCAGCATTTT.